This T cell receptor (beta chain) was observed in a study of cytomegalovirus exposure and HLA in healthy donors. Whole-study results and caveats: Later on, a genetic analysis was performed. It linked a missense variant in DCLRE1C with V- and J-gene trimming of TCR beta. A later look showed TCR association rates differing by HLA locus, highest for DRB1 and lowest for HLA-C. Later analysis revealed greater clonal expansion in HLA-associated TCR beta chains than in equally common others.

Germline V gene lookup returns CDR1 SNHLY and CDR2 FYNNEI. The CDR3 runs 14 residues. With V trimmed by 6 bases and J by 2 bases, 6 bases remained unmatched. Of note for this clone: Its specificity is not known. Other nucleotide sequences from this sample produce the same CDR3.

It was with 60 Vbeta and 13 Jbeta primers that the PCR ran. Authors' data handling: About 83 million unique TCR beta chains, about 12 million shared, were counted in a later analysis. Clones were sequenced by immunoSEQ multiplex PCR, and TCRdb holds only the in-frame ones, with some missing. V, J and clone size reflect that table, while D and trimming were determined from the DNA. The sample has 150,000 to 200,000 clones, 60% to 85% seen once. This clonotype originated in a woman aged 40 to 50 in good health and CMV-seronegative. The J gene is TRBJ2-7, the V gene TRBV2, with 8 nucleotides matching TRBD1. The sequencing sample was made of PBMCs. CDR3 in amino acids: CASSALQGAYEQYF. The CDR3 bases are TGTGCCAGCAGCGCACTACAGGGGGCCTACGAGCAGTACTTC.